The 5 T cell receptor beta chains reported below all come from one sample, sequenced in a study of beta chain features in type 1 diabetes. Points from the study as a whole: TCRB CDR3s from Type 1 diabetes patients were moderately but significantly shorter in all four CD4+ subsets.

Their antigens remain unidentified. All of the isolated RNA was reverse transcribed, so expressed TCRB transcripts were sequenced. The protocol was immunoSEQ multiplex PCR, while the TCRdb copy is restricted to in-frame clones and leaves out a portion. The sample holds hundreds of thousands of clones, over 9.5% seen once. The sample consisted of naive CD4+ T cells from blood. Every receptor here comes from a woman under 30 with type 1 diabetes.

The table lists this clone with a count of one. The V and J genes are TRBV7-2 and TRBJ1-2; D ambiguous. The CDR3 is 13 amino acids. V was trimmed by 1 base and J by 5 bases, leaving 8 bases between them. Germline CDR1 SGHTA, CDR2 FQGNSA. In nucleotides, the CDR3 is TGTGCCAGCAGCTTAGACACCCAATATGGCTACACCTTC. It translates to CASSLDTQYGYTF. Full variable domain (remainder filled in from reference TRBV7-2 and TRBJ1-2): GAGVSQSPSNKVTEKGKDVELRCDPISGHTALYWYRQSLGQGLEFLIYFQGNSAPDKSGLPSDRFSAERTGGSVSTLTIQRTQQEDSAVYLCASSLDTQYGYTFGSGTRLTVV.

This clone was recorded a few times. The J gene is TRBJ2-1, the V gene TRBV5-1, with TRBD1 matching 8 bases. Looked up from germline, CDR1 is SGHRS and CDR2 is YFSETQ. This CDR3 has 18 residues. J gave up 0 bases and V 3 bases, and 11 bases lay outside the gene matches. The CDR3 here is CASSSAGGRIYSYNEQFF. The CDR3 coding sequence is TGCGCCAGCAGCTCGGCAGGGGGCCGAATTTACTCCTACAATGAGCAGTTCTTC. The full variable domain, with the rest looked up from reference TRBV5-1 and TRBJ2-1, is KAGVTQTPRYLIKTRGQQVTLSCSPISGHRSVSWYQQTPGQGLQFLFEYFSETQRNKGNFPGRFSGRQFSNSRSEMNVSTLELGDSALYLCASSSAGGRIYSYNEQFFGPGTRLTVL.

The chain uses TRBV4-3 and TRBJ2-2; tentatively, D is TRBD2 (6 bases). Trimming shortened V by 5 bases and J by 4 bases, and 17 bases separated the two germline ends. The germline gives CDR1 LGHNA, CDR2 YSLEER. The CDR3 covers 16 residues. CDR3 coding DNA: TGCGCCAGCAGCTATGGCCGACTAGTACGCACCGGGGAGCTGTTTTTT. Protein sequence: CASSYGRLVRTGELFF.

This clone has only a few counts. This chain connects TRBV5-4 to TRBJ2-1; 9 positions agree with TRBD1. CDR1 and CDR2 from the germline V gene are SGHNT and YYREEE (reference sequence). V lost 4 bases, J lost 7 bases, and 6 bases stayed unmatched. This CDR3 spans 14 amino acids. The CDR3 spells CASSPRTGVNEQFF. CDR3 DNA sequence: TGTGCCAGCAGCCCGCGGACAGGGGTTAATGAGCAGTTCTTC.

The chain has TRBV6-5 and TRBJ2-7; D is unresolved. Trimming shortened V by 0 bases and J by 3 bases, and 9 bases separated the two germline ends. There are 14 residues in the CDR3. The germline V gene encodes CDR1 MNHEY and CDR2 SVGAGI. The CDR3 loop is CASSYSAEYYEQYF. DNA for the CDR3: TGTGCCAGCAGTTACTCGGCAGAATACTACGAGCAGTACTTC.